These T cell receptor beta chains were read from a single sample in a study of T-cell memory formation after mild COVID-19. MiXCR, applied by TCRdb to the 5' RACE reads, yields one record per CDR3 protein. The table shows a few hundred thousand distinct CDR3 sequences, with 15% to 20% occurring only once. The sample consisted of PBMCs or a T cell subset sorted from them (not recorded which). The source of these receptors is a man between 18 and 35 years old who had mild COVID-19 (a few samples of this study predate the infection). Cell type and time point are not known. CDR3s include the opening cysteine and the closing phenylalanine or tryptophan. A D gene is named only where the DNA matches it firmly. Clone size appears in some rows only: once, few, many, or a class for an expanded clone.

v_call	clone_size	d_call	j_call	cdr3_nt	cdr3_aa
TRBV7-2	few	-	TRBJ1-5	TGTGCCAGCAGCTCCGGCTATCCAGGGGGCAATCAGCCCCAGCATTTT	CASSSGYPGGNQPQHF
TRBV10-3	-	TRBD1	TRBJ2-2	TGTGCCATCAGTGTTTACGGACAGGGTGACACCGGGGAGCTGTTTTTT	CAISVYGQGDTGELFF
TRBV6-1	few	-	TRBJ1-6	TGTGCCAGCAGTGAAGGCGGGTGGGGGATCGGTTCACCCCTCCACTTT	CASSEGGWGIGSPLHF
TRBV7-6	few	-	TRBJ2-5	TGTGCCAGCAGCTTAGGACACAGCCAAGAGACCCAGTACTTC	CASSLGHSQETQYF
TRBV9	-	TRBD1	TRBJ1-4	TGTGCCAGCAGCTCCCGGACAGGGAGTAATGAAAAACTGTTTTTT	CASSSRTGSNEKLFF
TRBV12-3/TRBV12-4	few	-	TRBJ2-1	TGTGCCAGCAGTTTGGTACAGAGGGGATACAATGAGCAGTTCTTC	CASSLVQRGYNEQFF
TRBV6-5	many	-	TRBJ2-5	TGTGCCACCCAGGGAGCCGAGACCCAGTACTTC	CATQGAETQYF
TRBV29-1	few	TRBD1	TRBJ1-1	TGCAGCGCCCAGACAGGGTTGAACACTGAAGCTTTCTTT	CSAQTGLNTEAFF
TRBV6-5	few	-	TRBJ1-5	TGTGCCGCGGGGCAGGGGTATGGCAATCAGCCCCAGCATTTT	CAAGQGYGNQPQHF
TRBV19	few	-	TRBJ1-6	TGTGCCAGTAGTATCGCGGACAGCCACGAATTTTGGGACCTCCACTTT	CASSIADSHEFWDLHF
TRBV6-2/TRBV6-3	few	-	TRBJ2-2	TGTGCCAGCAACCCCGTTGGGTCCGGGGAGCTGTTTTTT	CASNPVGSGELFF
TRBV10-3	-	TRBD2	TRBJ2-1	TGTGCCATCAGTGAGTCGACGAGACTAGCGGACAATGAGCAGTTCTTC	CAISESTRLADNEQFF
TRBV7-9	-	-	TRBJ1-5	TGTGCCAGCAGCACTCTCAATCAGCCCCAGCATTTT	CASSTLNQPQHF
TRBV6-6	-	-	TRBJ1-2	TGTGCCAGTACCTTACAGGGACCCTATGGCTACACCTTC	CASTLQGPYGYTF
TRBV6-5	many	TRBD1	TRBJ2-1	TGTGCCAGCAACAAAGACAGGGGGTACGAGTTCTTC	CASNKDRGYEFF
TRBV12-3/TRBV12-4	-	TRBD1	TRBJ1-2	TGTGCCAGCGGGGAGGGACAGTCTAACTATGGCTACACCTTC	CASGEGQSNYGYTF
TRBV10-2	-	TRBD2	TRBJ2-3	TGCGCCAGCGGGGGACTAGCGGGCGCAGATACGCAGTATTTT	CASGGLAGADTQYF
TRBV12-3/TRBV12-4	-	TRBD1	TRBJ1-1	TGTGCCAGCAGTCAACAGGGGCTGAGCACTGAAGCTTTCTTT	CASSQQGLSTEAFF
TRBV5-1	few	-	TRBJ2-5	TGCGCCAGCAGCTTGCGGGGGGCCCAAGAGACCCAGTACTTC	CASSLRGAQETQYF
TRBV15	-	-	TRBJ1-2	TGTGCCACCAGCAGAGAGGGGGAACGGATCTATGGCTACACCTTC	CATSREGERIYGYTF
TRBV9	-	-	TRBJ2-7	TGTGCCAGCAGCGTAGGGCAGGCCCTCACCTACGAGCAGTACTTC	CASSVGQALTYEQYF
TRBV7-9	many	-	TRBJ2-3	TGTGCCAGCAGCCCCTCGAGGTTTCGCACAGATACGCAGTATTTT	CASSPSRFRTDTQYF
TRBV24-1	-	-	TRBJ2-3	TGTGCCACCAGTGACCCGGGGGGCGGTGGAGATACGCAGTATTTT	CATSDPGGGGDTQYF
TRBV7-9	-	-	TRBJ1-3	TGTGCCAGCAGCTTAGCCGAACGAGGCTCTGGAAACACCATATATTTT	CASSLAERGSGNTIYF
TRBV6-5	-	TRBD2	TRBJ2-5	TGTGCCAGCAGAGCTAGCGGGGGACGCGTTTTTGATTTGGAGACCCAGTACTTC	CASRASGGRVFDLETQYF
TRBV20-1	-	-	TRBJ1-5	TGCAGTGCTAGACTCTATAGCAATCAGCCCCAGCATTTT	CSARLYSNQPQHF
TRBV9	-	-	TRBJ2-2	TGTGCCAGCAGCCTGGTTGTGGCGGGGTGTTTTACCGGGGAGCTGTTTTTT	CASSLVVAGCFTGELFF
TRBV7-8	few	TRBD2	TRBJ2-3	TGTGCCAGCAGCACCCGGACTAGCGGGGGCCCTAGCACAGATACGCAGTATTTT	CASSTRTSGGPSTDTQYF
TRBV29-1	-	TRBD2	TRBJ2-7	TGCAGCGTTCACAGCGGGGGGGGCTCCTACGAGCAGTACTTC	CSVHSGGGSYEQYF
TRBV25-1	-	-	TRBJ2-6	TGTGCCAGCAGTGTTGCAGGCCTCTCTGGGGCCAACGTCCTGACTTTC	CASSVAGLSGANVLTF
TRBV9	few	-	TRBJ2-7	TGTGCCAGCAGCCCCCAGGGGAGACAGGTGACCTACGAGCAGTACTTC	CASSPQGRQVTYEQYF
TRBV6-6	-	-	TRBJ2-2	TGTGCCAGCCTCGACGGGGAGCTGTTTTTT	CASLDGELFF
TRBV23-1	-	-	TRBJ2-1	TGCGCCAGCAGACAAAAAACAGGGTGTAATGAGCAGTTCTTC	CASRQKTGCNEQFF
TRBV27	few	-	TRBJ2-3	TGTGCCAGCAGTTTCTCCGTGATCACAGATACGCAGTATTTT	CASSFSVITDTQYF
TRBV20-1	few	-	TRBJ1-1	TGCAGTGCTAGTGCAGTCTCTATGAACACTGAAGCTTTCTTT	CSASAVSMNTEAFF
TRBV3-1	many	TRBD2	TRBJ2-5	TGTGCCAGCAGCCTTGGCGGGTGGACTAGCGGGCGTGAACAAGAGACCCAGTACTTC	CASSLGGWTSGREQETQYF
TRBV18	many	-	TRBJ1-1	TGTGCCAGCTCACCTGACACAGAAATGAACACTGAAGCTTTCTTT	CASSPDTEMNTEAFF
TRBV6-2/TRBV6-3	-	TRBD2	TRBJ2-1	TGTGCCAGCACCTTAGCGGGGGGAGACAATGAGCAGTTCTTC	CASTLAGGDNEQFF
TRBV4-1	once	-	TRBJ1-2	TGCGCCAGCAGCCCCCACGTAGAGGGCCTCTATGGCTACACCTTC	CASSPHVEGLYGYTF
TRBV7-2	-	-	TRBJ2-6	TGTGCCAGCAGCCCTCAATCGGTGGCCAACGTCCTGACTTTC	CASSPQSVANVLTF
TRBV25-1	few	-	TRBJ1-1	TGTGCCAGCAGTGAACGCGGATGGGCTGAAGCTTTCTTT	CASSERGWAEAFF
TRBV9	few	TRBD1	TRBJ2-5	TGTGCCAGCAGCGTAGCCGGGACAGGCCAAGAGACCCAGTACTTC	CASSVAGTGQETQYF
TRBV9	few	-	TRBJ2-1	TGTGCCAGCAGCCCCCCAAGGGGGGGATACAATGAGCAGTTCTTC	CASSPPRGGYNEQFF
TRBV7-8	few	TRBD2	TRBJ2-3	TGTGCCAGCAGACCAACTAGCGGGGGAAAGCAGTATTTT	CASRPTSGGKQYF
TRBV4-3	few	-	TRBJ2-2	TGCGCCAGCAGCCACCTCACCGGGGAGCTGTTTTTT	CASSHLTGELFF
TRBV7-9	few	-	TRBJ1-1	TGTGCCAGCAGCAAAGAAACGGGCACTGAAGCTTTCTTT	CASSKETGTEAFF
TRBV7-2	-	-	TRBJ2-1	TGTGCCAGCAGCTTACTCAGGGAAGAGCAGTTCTTC	CASSLLREEQFF
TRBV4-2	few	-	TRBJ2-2	TGTGCCAGCAGCCAAGATCAATCTATCGGGGAGCTGTTTTTT	CASSQDQSIGELFF
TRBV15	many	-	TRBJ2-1	TGTGCCACCAGCCCCGAACAATATCATGAGCAGTTCTTC	CATSPEQYHEQFF
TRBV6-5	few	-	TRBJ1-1	TGTGCCAGCAGTTACCCCCCAGCTTTCTTT	CASSYPPAFF